These T cell receptor beta chains were read from a single sample in a study of T cell repertoires and HLA-DP antigens. Repertoires were generated with immunoSEQ multiplex PCR, while TCRdb's copy carries only in-frame clones and drops some. The data show approximately 89,000 clones, about 89% seen once. These TCRs are of unknown antigen specificity. The sequencing sample was made of CD4+ T cells from PBMCs. These TCRs come from a man over 45 in good health and CMV-seronegative. Both conserved end residues are part of each CDR3. The order of the fields is CDR3 protein, V gene, CDR3 length.

cdr3_aa: CASSLESRGPETQYF; v_call: TRBV7-2; cdr3_length: 15
cdr3_aa: CASSPLNEQFF; v_call: TRBV18; cdr3_length: 11
cdr3_aa: CASSSRQESYEQYF; v_call: TRBV28; cdr3_length: 14
cdr3_aa: CASSFSGGGYEQYF; v_call: TRBV7-2; cdr3_length: 14
cdr3_aa: CGTWGEQYF; v_call: TRBV10-1; cdr3_length: 9
cdr3_aa: CASSEITGNYGYTF; v_call: TRBV2; cdr3_length: 14
cdr3_aa: CASTPSWVSGELFF; v_call: TRBV6-1; cdr3_length: 14
cdr3_aa: CASSQDSAGSSYNSPLHF; v_call: TRBV4-1; cdr3_length: 18
cdr3_aa: CASSLVSGGALDTQYF; v_call: TRBV11-2; cdr3_length: 16
cdr3_aa: CASSPRERGYTDTQYF; v_call: TRBV9; cdr3_length: 16
cdr3_aa: CASSVGPNTEAFF; v_call: TRBV7-3; cdr3_length: 13